This T cell receptor beta chain was recorded in a study of CD8 T cells in Susac syndrome. Points on this clonotype: Its antigen is currently unknown.

When the RNA was reverse transcribed, random hexamers were used with an input of roughly 0.45 to 1 ug. Amplification of TCR beta CDR3 by immunoSEQ multiplex PCR spanned 54 Vbeta and 13 Jbeta. MiXCR was run by TCRdb on the immunoSEQ multiplex PCR reads, yielding one entry per CDR3 protein. The repertoire holds about 70,000 distinct CDR3 sequences, around 95% seen once, with 0.2% to 0.3% in the top ten. Age- and sex-matched healthy donors served as the control group. Findings and limits, study-wide: It was acknowledged by the study that relatively few individuals were included in its TCR sequencing and HLA analysis.

The receptor was derived from a human donor in good health. Source material: CD8+ T cells from PBMCs.

CDR3 nucleotide sequence: TGTGCCAGCAGCGTAGAGGTTTTCCCAGGGGTCAACACTGAAGCTTTCTTT. Protein product: CASSVEVFPGVNTEAFF. The rearrangement links TRBV9 to TRBJ1-1; the D gene is possibly TRBD1 (6 bases). CDR1 is SGDLS, CDR2 YYNGEE, per germline. This CDR3 region has 17 residues. V gave up 0 bases and J gave up 2 bases, with 17 bases separating them.